This record concerns one TCR beta chain sequence. The antigen this receptor binds is unknown. No clone much larger than this one lies a single base away; base qualities are absent. The germline V gene gives CDR1 as MGHRA and CDR2 as YSYEKL. Including cysteine and phenylalanine, the CDR3 has 11 amino acids. Only the CDR3 region is kept as DNA, spanning 33 bases read in frame from base 1. V gives up 0 bases and J gives up 10 bases, and the segment between their germline ends measures 3 bases. The data originate from a study of graft-versus-host responses after intestinal transplantation (dated by TCRdb to the early 2020s). At the level of the whole study: The transplants that recipients got were multivisceral, liver-intestinal, or isolated intestinal. After intestinal transplantation, graft-versus-host and host-versus-graft alloreactive T cell clones in the graft, circulation and bone marrow were tracked using bulk TCR-beta CDR3 sequencing. Instead of going to the commercial service, samples from a few later patients were sequenced in-house on an Illumina MiSeq and processed with MiXCR. Anti-thymocyte globulin induction was given to all recipients, followed by maintenance tacrolimus and steroids for approximately three years. Donor T cell macrochimerism was defined as a peak of at least 4% donor T cells among recipient peripheral blood mononuclear cells. A cohort of about 25 intestinal transplant recipients, including one retransplant, was enrolled, and a few patients lacking pretransplant specimens were excluded. Alloreactive clones were identified by sequencing pre-transplant mixed lymphocyte reaction products and comparing them with unstimulated pre-transplant donor and recipient T cells.

The research as a whole found: GvH clones turned up in recipient bone marrow, with some appearing earlier in ileal mucosa or blood, a pattern consistent with an intestinal mucosal origin. High GvH to HvG T cell clonal ratios were observed in the allografts of patients with donor T cell macrochimerism. Conclusions were limited by the relatively low number and heterogeneity of intestinal transplant patients. Early after transplant, declines in HvG clones were associated with peak levels of circulating GvH clones.

Blood samples were collected up to 4 times in the first month after transplant and then at least monthly when available. Library preparation used the immunoSEQ multiplex PCR assay. For most patients, high-throughput TCR-beta CDR3 sequencing of genomic DNA was performed by Adaptive Biotechnologies. Per the source publication's procedure: Adaptive's ImmunoSEQ software supplied the TCR sequencing data for 18 patients, while MiXCR and VDJtools were used to process a few other patients. CDR3 nucleotide sequences shared by donor and recipient were removed because the origin of these sequences could not be assigned. To be classed as alloreactive, a clone needed at least 2-fold expansion over unstimulated cells and a minimum CFSE-low frequency of 0.002% (template counts) or 0.001% (read counts). A clone was considered mappable if detected in the sequenced pre-transplant spleen, lymph node, or MLR CFSE-low populations of the donor or recipient. The cumulative frequency of alloreactive clones was calculated as a percentage of all sequences, weighted by copy number. The source is immuneACCESS, and TCRdb retained only in-frame sequences with V and J called. Part of the clones is not carried over; for the studies checked, unresolved V genes explain less than half of this, and the remainder is unexplained. The DNA gave D and trimming, while V, J and clone size come from that table. This sample has about 54,000 clones in its table, and less than 95% of those were observed once. The ten largest clones take up around 5.1% of the sample.

This TCR was sampled from a human patient who received an intestinal transplant, so some T cells may come from the graft donor. This specimen consisted of PBMCs, obtained nearly 670 days after intestinal transplant. The receptor chain draws on TRBV4-1 and TRBJ2-2, with no confident D gene call. CDR3 sequence: CASSQDLELFF. The DNA sequence is as follows: TGCGCCAGCAGCCAAGATTTGGAGCTGTTTTTT.